The T cell receptor beta chain under discussion was sequenced for a study of identical twins (dated by TCRdb to the mid-2010s). General notes on the study: To test whether fetal clonotypes persist, this study deep-sequenced TCR alpha and beta repertoires from monozygotic twins, from unrelated adults of various ages, and from cord blood. Replicate twin experiments were performed at different times using different library preparation protocols to rule out contamination. Overall results and qualifications from the work: Invariant T cells such as MAIT and iNKT could partly confound zero-insertion analyses, although diverse VJ usage argued against such confounding for most clonotypes. Fewer insertions were carried by abundant cord blood beta clonotypes; a weaker similar trend was observed in young adult naive repertoires, while no such trend was observed in memory repertoires. Because the same donors could not be followed over many years, conclusions were based on cross-sectional statistical analysis. Out-of-frame TCR alpha sequences shared between twins showed an excess of low generation-probability sequences compared with coincidental sharing between unrelated individuals. A weaker excess of twin sharing was found in beta out-of-frame sequences because the signal-to-noise ratio was lowered by fewer shared sequences. Out-of-frame TCR alpha sharing in monozygotic twins was systematically underestimated by recombination models, whereas sharing between unrelated individuals was in agreement with the recombination models.

This clonotype was counted at least ten times. There is no known antigen for this receptor. One base away there is no much larger clone; base qualities are not given. All donors were healthy Caucasians. The study also sequenced three unrelated non-twin adults: a male aged 18 to 29, a male aged 50 to 59 and a female aged 50 to 59. Using Miltenyi CD45RO+ enrichment and human naive T-cell isolation kits, memory (CD45RO+) and naive T cells were isolated from PBMC. The library was generated by 5' RACE. Data came from an Illumina HiSeq 2000. A universal primer binding site was added through template switching, and the final cDNA carried a unique molecular identifier so that TCR cDNA molecules could be counted accurately. Specific primers in the conserved constant-segment region were used to synthesize first-strand cDNA for the TCR alpha and beta chains. To control for contamination, each cDNA library was double barcoded with a SMART-Mk sample barcode plus Illumina barcodes. Two successive PCR steps introduced TruSeq adapter sequences along with Illumina sample barcodes. The Illumina HiSeq platform was used with custom primers to sequence TCR alpha and beta cDNA libraries. In the source study's methods: Raw reads were processed with MiGEC to extract unique molecular identifiers, and MiXCR was used to determine CDR3 positions. For each individual, recombination models were inferred using an EM algorithm with the repgenHMM and IGoR tools. The tcR package in R was used for shared clonotype analysis, with sharing normalized by the product of cloneset sizes. To study raw recombination without the effects of thymic and clonal selection, out-of-frame nonproductive sequences were analyzed. The raw public data were reprocessed by TCRdb itself: fastp quality trimming at Q25, MiXCR clonotype calling, in-frame beta chains only. Every entry covers one CDR3 protein and lists the most common genes and DNA from its rows. The V and J calls follow TCRdb's processing rather than the paper's. The sample records a few hundred thousand distinct CDR3 sequences, about 18% of which are singletons. The biggest ten clones account for approximately 12% of the sample.

V and J are truncated by 1 base and 0 bases respectively, leaving an intervening sequence of 9 bases. From the cysteine up to the phenylalanine, the CDR3 has a length of 16 residues. The retained sequence is limited to the CDR3, 48 bases, with the frame set at the first base. Source material: naive T cells sorted from blood. The cell subset or site label here, explained by the study, means: cells isolated with a human naive T-cell isolation kit. The rearrangement joined TRBV12-3 or TRBV12-4 to TRBJ1-4; the D gene assignment is ambiguous. This sequence was found in a middle-aged man in good health. The nucleotide sequence is given as TGTGCCAGCAGTTTAGTGCCCAGAACAACTAATGAAAAACTGTTTTTT. It is translated as CASSLVPRTTNEKLFF.